This TCR beta chain came from a study of CXCR3-negative and CXCR3-positive naive CD8 T cells. Germline CDR1 SEHNR, CDR2 FQNEAQ (reference sequence). This CDR3 contains 14 residues. With UMI labels, 5' RACE was used to prepare the TRB cDNA libraries. One entry per CDR3 protein, without DNA, is what TCRdb gives after re-calling the 5' RACE reads. The data show some 120,000 distinct CDR3 sequences, and the top ten clones hold about 0.61%. Study-wide results and caveats: In both naive subsets diversity was comparably high, whereas memory CD8+ cells showed much lower diversity. CXCR3-expressing naive cells carried TRB CDR3s more hydrophobic than those of CXCR3-negative naive cells. CXCR3 expression partially decreased after cryopreservation; most assays used fresh PBMCs. It was found that naive subsets had comparable surface CD5, and TCR strength was inferred from TRB CDR3 properties. Naive cells that were CXCR3-negative or CXCR3-positive used TRBV-TRBJ genes alike, while memory cells diverged.

As concerns this clonotype: Its antigen is not known.

The origin of this receptor is a human donor in good health. Some clones in this sample may be carry-over from other donors' samples. V gene TRBV7-9 combines with J gene TRBJ1-2; there is no DNA to check the TCRdb D call of TRBD1. The specimen sequenced was naive CXCR3+ CD8+ T cells from blood. As to subset: CD45RO-CCR7+CD27+CD95- naive CD8+ T cells expressing CXCR3 (TNR3+). The chain's CDR3 is CASSGIGQDRGYTF.